The 3 T cell receptor beta chains below were found in one sample sequenced in a study of cytomegalovirus exposure and HLA in healthy donors. Both 60 Vbeta primers and 13 Jbeta primers went into the PCR. Repertoires were generated with immunoSEQ multiplex PCR, while TCRdb's copy carries only in-frame clones and drops some. Counted here are 100,000 to 150,000 clones, about 80% occurring once; the ten biggest clones make up roughly 3%. Sequenced sample: PBMCs. Source of these receptors: a woman between 50 and 59 years old in good health and CMV-seronegative.

The chain is built from TRBV7-2 and TRBJ1-6; a possible D gene is TRBD1 (5 bases). The germline V gene has CDR1 SGHTA and CDR2 FQGNSA. The CDR3 contains 16 residues. V was trimmed by 2 bases and J by 8 bases, leaving 16 bases between them. CDR3 DNA: TGTGCCAGCAGCTTATTCTCAGGGTACTTGGATTCACCCCTCCACTTT. Its protein product is CASSLFSGYLDSPLHF.

V usage is TRBV6-4 and J usage is TRBJ2-3, with D tentatively TRBD2 (5 bases). There are 15 residues in the CDR3. V lost 6 bases and J 4 bases, leaving 17 bases between the germline ends. Per germline, CDR1 MRHNA and CDR2 SNTAGT. The CDR3 nucleotides are TGTGCCAGCAGATCCACTAGTTATTCTGCAGATACGCAGTATTTT. Amino acids: CASRSTSYSADTQYF.

The CDR3 nucleotides are TGTGCCACCCAGGGGGCGGGAACCTACAATGAGCAGTTCTTC. This translates into CATQGAGTYNEQFF. The genes are TRBV28 and TRBJ2-1, with 8 bases lining up with TRBD1. V shed 10 bases, J shed 2 bases, and the junction held 7 bases outside the gene matches. CDR3 size: 14 residues. Germline-derived CDR1 and CDR2 are MDHEN and SYDVKM.